This T cell receptor (beta chain) was obtained from a study of T cell repertoires in cytomegalovirus infection. Findings of the study overall: Clonotype analysis showed dominance of the ex vivo response by HLA-C-restricted CMV-specific TCR beta clonotypes. People with CMV and the relevant HLA were identified by cumulative public TCR beta family frequency.

This clonotype was recorded only once. Its target is unknown. Germline CDR1 reads WSHSY; CDR2 reads SAAADI. J gave up 8 bases and V 6 bases, and 18 bases lay outside the gene matches. The CDR3 extends over 16 amino acids. Using its own MiXCR run on the reads, TCRdb lists one record per CDR3 protein. This table has 400,000 or so distinct CDR3 sequences, roughly 31% appearing once. The chain is built from TRBV10-2 and TRBJ1-2, with TRBD1 identical over 7 bases. Sequencing input: PBMCs. The TCR sequence derives from a human donor in good health (CMV status not recorded). Some clones in this sample may be carry-over from other donors' samples. The CDR3 DNA sequence: TGCGCCAGCAGCTTACAGGGGCGACCCCCAATGGGCGGCTACACCTTC. The encoded protein is CASSLQGRPPMGGYTF.